These 2 T cell receptor beta chains were sequenced from one sample in a study of radiotherapy plus CTLA-4 blockade in lung cancer. This table comes from immunoSEQ multiplex PCR, and its TCRdb copy is limited to in-frame clones, with some not included. The sample consists of some 37,000 clones, over 65% of them appearing once. The sample consisted of peripheral blood, taken from a patient treated with radiotherapy plus ipilimumab. Every receptor here comes from a human donor with non-small cell lung cancer who had stable disease on radiotherapy plus ipilimumab.

V gene TRBV5-1 combines with J gene TRBJ2-2; D is possibly TRBD2 (5 bases). The CDR3 sequence is 15 residues long. V lost 1 base to trimming and J lost 6 bases, with 13 bases between them. Looked up from germline, CDR1 is SGHRS and CDR2 is YFSETQ. CDR3 bases: TGCGCCAGCAGCTTGCAGAGGGTCCTCCCCGGGGAGCTGTTTTTT. This sequence encodes CASSLQRVLPGELFF.

V gene TRBV9 combines with J gene TRBJ1-5; 10 bases map to TRBD1. The length of the CDR3 is 15 residues. Trimming removed 3 bases from V and 4 bases from J; junction bases left unmatched: 4. Germline CDR1 is SGDLS and CDR2 is YYNGEE. The CDR3 region has the DNA TGTGCCAGCAGCGCGGGACAGGGGAAAAATCAGCCCCAGCATTTT. It translates to CASSAGQGKNQPQHF.